Following are 24 T cell receptor beta chains from one sample sequenced in a study of control samples from healthy donors and cancer patients (TCRdb year 2020). The library was made by the immunoSEQ multiplex PCR assay. TCRdb limited this immuneACCESS table to in-frame rearrangements with V and J called. A share of clones is missing; checked studies link under half to unresolved V genes, and the rest is unexplained. The sample has 260,000 or so clones on record, roughly four fifths of them singletons. The ten largest clones represent roughly 14% of the sample. Specimen: PBMCs. The receptor set was obtained from a woman aged 55-70 years with lung cancer.

J is TRBJ1-1 and V is TRBV7-6; 7 bases are shared with TRBD1. Germline CDR1 and CDR2: SGHVS and FNYEAQ. The length of the CDR3 is 16 residues. J was trimmed by 5 bases and V by 5 bases; bases with no gene match: 14. The CDR3 reads CASSQTDHRGGTEAFF. The CDR3 nucleotides read TGTGCCAGCAGCCAAACAGACCACAGGGGAGGTACTGAAGCTTTCTTT.

The gene calls are TRBV27 and TRBJ1-1, with D possibly being TRBD1 (5 bases). This CDR3 is 14 amino acids long. V dropped 7 bases and J dropped 1 base, with 13 bases sitting between them. Germline values: CDR1 MNHEY, CDR2 SMNVEV (reference sequence). The CDR3 bases are TGTGCCAGCACCCTCTATGGGACGAACACTGAAGCTTTCTTT. Its protein product is CASTLYGTNTEAFF.

This sequence joins TRBV9 and TRBJ2-7, with 7 bases fitting TRBD2. Trimming at V came to 0 bases and at J to 4 bases, leaving 4 bases not matched to a gene. The germline gives CDR1 SGDLS, CDR2 YYNGEE. The CDR3 is 14 residues long. CDR3: CASSVGLAEYEQYF. The DNA for the CDR3 is TGTGCCAGCAGCGTAGGGCTAGCGGAGTACGAGCAGTACTTC.

CDR3 DNA sequence: TGCGCCAGCAGCCTGACAGGCCGGTCTGGCTACACCTTC. Translated: CASSLTGRSGYTF. The chain couples TRBV5-1 to TRBJ1-2; perhaps TRBD1 as D (6 bases). V dropped 4 bases and J dropped 7 bases, with 14 bases sitting between them. There are 13 residues in the CDR3. Germline V CDR1 and CDR2: SGHRS, YFSETQ.

V is TRBV11-2 and J is TRBJ1-1; maybe TRBD1 (6 bases). Between the trimmed V and J ends, which lost 11 bases and 5 bases, there was a span of 15 bases. CDR1 and CDR2 (germline): SGHAT, FQNNGV. The CDR3 extends over 12 amino acids. CDR3 bases: TGTGCCTCTCCGGGGGGGGCTACTGAAGCTTTCTTT. Translation: CASPGGATEAFF.

This sequence joins TRBV28 and TRBJ1-3; no firm D call. The CDR3 totals 16 residues. Germline V gives CDR1 MDHEN, CDR2 SYDVKM. V was shortened by 2 bases and J by 2 bases, with 13 bases between the two germline ends. DNA of the CDR3: TGTGCCAGCAGTTTACCCTCGACGGCGCCTGGAAACACCATATATTTT. This translates into CASSLPSTAPGNTIYF.

This chain connects TRBV21-1 to TRBJ2-3; TRBD2, the table's D call, lacks a check against the DNA. TRBV21-1 is reported as a pseudogene. The CDR3 has 17 residues. CDR3 in amino acids: CASSKEGPSGGTDTQYF. For the CDR3, the DNA is TGTGCCAGCAGCAAAGAGGGGCCTAGCGGGGGAACAGATACGCAGTATTTT.

The chain links TRBV28 to TRBJ2-7, with D possibly matching TRBD1 (5 bases). CDR3 length: 17 residues. The germline V gene has CDR1 MDHEN and CDR2 SYDVKM. V lost 6 bases, J lost 0 bases, and 21 bases lay in between. CDR3 loop: CASSPAGGALSSYEQYF. DNA for the CDR3: TGTGCCAGCAGCCCTGCCGGTGGGGCCCTCAGCTCCTACGAGCAGTACTTC.

The chain joins TRBV7-9 to TRBJ2-1; maybe TRBD1 (5 bases). V was cut by 5 bases and J by 8 bases, with 7 bases left in between. The germline CDR1 and CDR2 sequences are SEHNR and FQNEAQ (reference sequence). The CDR3 is 11 residues long. The CDR3 loop is CASSDSDEQFF. DNA for the CDR3: TGTGCCAGCAGCGACAGTGATGAGCAGTTCTTC. Supplemented by reference TRBV7-9 and TRBJ2-1, the full variable domain reads DTGVSQNPRHKITKRGQNVTFRCDPISEHNRLYWYRQTLGQGPEFLTYFQNEAQLEKSRLLSDRFSAERPKGSFSTLEIQRTEQGDSAMYLCASSDSDEQFFGPGTRLTVL.

This clone was found a few times. The genes are TRBV24-1 and TRBJ1-2; no clear D. The CDR3 length is 11 residues. CDR1 KGHDR and CDR2 SFDVKD come from the germline V gene. Trimming removed 1 base from V and 8 bases from J, with 4 bases in between. The CDR3 sequence: CATSDFWGYTF. The CDR3 DNA is TGTGCCACCAGTGATTTCTGGGGCTACACCTTC.

This clone came up once. The rearrangement joins TRBV3-1 (or the pseudogene TRBV3-2) to TRBJ1-1; D unclear. This CDR3 has 14 amino acids. Trimming took off 4 bases at V and 0 bases at J, with 9 bases between the two ends. Per the germline V gene, CDR1 is LGHDT and CDR2 is YNNKEL (reference sequence). CDR3 region: CASSPQVMNTEAFF. The CDR3 nucleotides are TGTGCCAGCAGCCCTCAAGTGATGAACACTGAAGCTTTCTTT.

CDR3 DNA: TGTGCCAGCACCGCTCGGGGGCAAGAGACCCAGTACTTC. Encoded protein: CASTARGQETQYF. This sequence joins TRBV3-1 (or the pseudogene TRBV3-2) and TRBJ2-5; tentatively, D is TRBD2 (6 bases). The length of the CDR3 is 13 residues. Trimming stripped 7 bases from V and 2 bases from J, with 11 bases between. The germline V gene encodes CDR1 LGHDT and CDR2 YNNKEL (reference sequence).

This clone was counted once. This chain uses TRBV7-8 with TRBJ2-5, with D uncertain. The CDR3 is 17 amino acids. Germline values: CDR1 SGHVS, CDR2 FQNEAQ. The V gene lost 3 bases and the J gene lost 0 bases, with 17 bases spanning the gap. This CDR3 is CASSLRTRGMYQETQYF. In DNA form, the CDR3 reads TGTGCCAGCAGCTTGAGGACCCGTGGGATGTACCAAGAGACCCAGTACTTC.

The chain links TRBV10-1 to TRBJ2-3, with 7 bases lining up with TRBD2. CDR1 and CDR2 from the germline V gene are WNHNN and SYGVQD (reference sequence). Trimming removed 5 bases from V and 4 bases from J; junction bases left unmatched: 6. The CDR3 length is 14 residues. The CDR3 here is CASSLMTSSDTQYF. The CDR3 DNA is TGCGCCAGCAGTTTGATGACTAGCTCAGATACGCAGTATTTT.

This clone was seen a single time. The chain employs TRBV19 and TRBJ1-1; 12 bases align to TRBD1. Germline assignment: CDR1 LNHDA and CDR2 SQIVND (reference sequence). The CDR3 extends over 14 amino acids. V shed 4 bases and J 5 bases; nucleotides not matched to a gene: 2. DNA of the CDR3: TGTGCCAGTAGTAGGGACAGGGGGCCTACTGAAGCTTTCTTT. Residues: CASSRDRGPTEAFF.

This chain links TRBV2 with TRBJ1-2, with D unclear. Germline V gives CDR1 SNHLY, CDR2 FYNNEI. V lost 0 bases and J lost 4, with 9 bases in between. This CDR3 has 14 amino acids. This chain's CDR3 is CASSEAERAYGYTF. CDR3 nucleotides: TGTGCCAGCAGTGAAGCAGAGAGGGCCTATGGCTACACCTTC.

CDR3 residues: CASSYGVRGLGDTQYF. The CDR3 DNA sequence: TGTGCCAGCAGTTACGGGGTCAGGGGGCTAGGAGATACGCAGTATTTT. This chain uses TRBV6-5 with TRBJ2-3; 8 positions match TRBD1. The CDR3 extends over 16 amino acids. With V trimmed by 2 bases and J by 5 bases, 9 bases remained unmatched. Germline V gene lookup returns CDR1 MNHEY and CDR2 SVGAGI.

The chain has TRBV6-5 and TRBJ1-4; TRBD1 matches at 7 bases. With 6 bases clipped from V and 8 bases from J, the junction kept 6 bases outside the gene matches. Germline CDR1 MNHEY, CDR2 SVGAGI. CDR3 length: 13 residues. This CDR3 is CASSRTGQEKLFF. The DNA for the CDR3 is TGTGCCAGCAGCCGGACAGGTCAAGAAAAACTGTTTTTT.

V and J are TRBV28 and TRBJ2-7; possibly TRBD1 or TRBD2 for D (5 bases each). The CDR3 is made up of 13 amino acids. Trimming removed 6 bases from V and 6 bases from J, with 15 bases in between. Germline V gene sequence: CDR1 MDHEN, CDR2 SYDVKM. The CDR3, as DNA: TGTGCCAGCAGCCCTTTCGGGGCTGTCGAGCAGTACTTC. It encodes CASSPFGAVEQYF.

This chain joins TRBV24-1 and TRBJ1-2; tentative D call: TRBD1 (5 bases). The CDR3 runs 16 residues. The germline CDR1 and CDR2 sequences are KGHDR and SFDVKD. Trimming took 3 bases from V and 4 from J, leaving 17 bases between them. CDR3 loop: CATSDGAAGGLYGYTF. The CDR3 DNA reads as TGTGCCACCAGTGATGGGGCCGCTGGAGGGCTCTATGGCTACACCTTC.

The rearrangement joins TRBV7-9 to TRBJ2-3, with D unclear. Germline V gene sequence: CDR1 SEHNR, CDR2 FQNEAQ (reference sequence). Trimming removed 5 bases at V and 0 bases at J, with 6 bases between. The CDR3 contains 13 residues. The CDR3 coding sequence is TGTGCCAGCAGCCAGTCCAGCACAGATACGCAGTATTTT. It yields the protein CASSQSSTDTQYF.

This clone was counted once. The chain employs TRBV7-9 and TRBJ2-3, with D maybe TRBD1 (6 bases). CDR1 is SEHNR, CDR2 FQNEAQ, per germline (reference sequence). V gave up 5 bases and J gave up 2 bases, with 14 bases separating them. CDR3 length equals 15 residues. CDR3 in amino acids: CASSPNGQLTDTQYF. In DNA form, the CDR3 reads TGTGCCAGCAGCCCAAACGGACAGCTCACAGATACGCAGTATTTT.

The chain employs TRBV6-4 and TRBJ1-5; possibly TRBD1 for D (5 bases). V was cut by 2 bases and J by 0 bases, with 11 bases left in between. The CDR3 loop spans 16 amino acids. Per germline, CDR1 MRHNA and CDR2 SNTAGT. The CDR3 DNA follows: TGTGCCAGCAGTGACGGAGGGGTCCCTAGCAATCAGCCCCAGCATTTT. It codes for CASSDGGVPSNQPQHF.

V and J are TRBV6-5 and TRBJ1-1; D not certain. The germline CDR1 and CDR2 sequences are MNHEY and SVGAGI. V was clipped by 7 bases and J by 2 bases, with 11 bases between them. The CDR3 length is 13 residues. The CDR3 loop reads CASTGGSNTEAFF. The CDR3, as DNA: TGTGCCAGCACCGGAGGTTCAAACACTGAAGCTTTCTTT.